This is a list of T cell receptor beta chains from one sample in a study of T cell repertoires in ileal Crohn's disease. Libraries were prepared by immunoSEQ multiplex PCR; TCRdb keeps only in-frame clonotypes and omits some of them. This sample has about 62,000 clones, with about 88% found just once. The sample was ileal tissue. These receptors came from an adult with Crohn's disease. Each CDR3 is given with its conserved first and last residue. Each record gives: V gene, clone size, D gene, J gene, CDR3 protein, CDR3 DNA. A D gene is named only where the DNA matches it firmly. For some rows the clone size is stated as once, few or many, or as a class when expanded; others skip it.

v_call: TRBV28; clone_size: -; d_call: TRBD1; j_call: TRBJ1-2; cdr3_aa: CASSPGDRVYGYTF; cdr3_nt: TGTGCCAGCAGCCCCGGGGACAGAGTCTATGGCTACACCTTC
v_call: TRBV7-2; clone_size: -; d_call: -; j_call: TRBJ2-5; cdr3_aa: CASSYVGGSQETQYF; cdr3_nt: TGTGCCAGCAGCTACGTGGGGGGTAGCCAAGAGACCCAGTACTTC
v_call: TRBV7-2; clone_size: -; d_call: -; j_call: TRBJ1-5; cdr3_aa: CASSLTGDQPQHF; cdr3_nt: TGTGCCAGCAGCTTAACGGGGGATCAGCCCCAGCATTTT
v_call: TRBV27; clone_size: -; d_call: -; j_call: TRBJ1-1; cdr3_aa: CASSLQGTGTEAFF; cdr3_nt: TGTGCCAGCAGTTTGCAGGGGACGGGAACTGAAGCTTTCTTT
v_call: TRBV5-1; clone_size: -; d_call: -; j_call: TRBJ1-2; cdr3_aa: CASSLGGYGYTF; cdr3_nt: TGCGCCAGCAGCTTGGGAGGATATGGCTACACCTTC
v_call: TRBV4-1; clone_size: -; d_call: -; j_call: TRBJ2-1; cdr3_aa: CASSQVLVTGEQFF; cdr3_nt: TGCGCCAGCAGCCAAGTTCTGGTGACTGGAGAGCAGTTCTTC
v_call: TRBV11-3; clone_size: -; d_call: TRBD1; j_call: TRBJ1-2; cdr3_aa: CASSHSTGASYTF; cdr3_nt: TGTGCCAGCAGCCACTCGACAGGGGCGAGCTACACCTTC
v_call: TRBV9; clone_size: -; d_call: TRBD2; j_call: TRBJ2-1; cdr3_aa: CASSAGTSGSVVRSYNEQFF; cdr3_nt: TGTGCCAGCAGCGCCGGGACTAGCGGGAGTGTAGTCAGGTCCTACAATGAGCAGTTCTTC
v_call: TRBV6-5; clone_size: -; d_call: -; j_call: TRBJ2-1; cdr3_aa: CASSYVQGHNEQFF; cdr3_nt: TGTGCCAGCAGTTATGTTCAGGGTCACAATGAGCAGTTCTTC
v_call: TRBV25-1; clone_size: -; d_call: -; j_call: TRBJ2-5; cdr3_aa: CASSQNPPRKDWETQYF; cdr3_nt: TGTGCCAGCAGTCAGAATCCACCCAGGAAGGATTGGGAGACCCAGTACTTC
v_call: TRBV7-9; clone_size: -; d_call: -; j_call: TRBJ2-5; cdr3_aa: CASSLLLGQQETQYF; cdr3_nt: TGTGCCAGCAGCCTTCTCCTCGGACAACAAGAGACCCAGTACTTC
v_call: TRBV5-5; clone_size: -; d_call: TRBD2; j_call: TRBJ2-3; cdr3_aa: CASSLGSGAGWDTDTQYF; cdr3_nt: TGTGCCAGCAGCTTGGGGTCTGGAGCGGGGTGGGACACAGATACGCAGTATTTT
v_call: TRBV19; clone_size: few; d_call: -; j_call: TRBJ1-1; cdr3_aa: CASSPVVNTEAFF; cdr3_nt: TGTGCCAGTAGTCCGGTAGTGAACACTGAAGCTTTCTTT
v_call: TRBV30; clone_size: -; d_call: -; j_call: TRBJ1-4; cdr3_aa: CALVTVEEKLFF; cdr3_nt: TGTGCCCTAGTTACCGTGGAGGAAAAACTGTTTTTT
v_call: TRBV6-5; clone_size: -; d_call: -; j_call: TRBJ1-2; cdr3_aa: CASSFRANYGYTF; cdr3_nt: TGTGCCAGCAGTTTCAGGGCGAACTATGGCTACACCTTC
v_call: TRBV21-1; clone_size: -; d_call: -; j_call: TRBJ2-2; cdr3_aa: CASSKRVQAGGTGELFF; cdr3_nt: TGTGCCAGCAGCAAAAGAGTTCAAGCGGGAGGTACCGGGGAGCTGTTTTTT
v_call: TRBV2; clone_size: -; d_call: -; j_call: TRBJ2-7; cdr3_aa: CASVSSYEQYF; cdr3_nt: TGTGCCAGCGTATCCAGCTACGAGCAGTACTTC
v_call: TRBV18; clone_size: -; d_call: TRBD1; j_call: TRBJ2-7; cdr3_aa: CASSARQGSYEQYF; cdr3_nt: TGTGCCAGCTCAGCGAGACAGGGATCCTACGAGCAGTACTTC
v_call: TRBV9; clone_size: -; d_call: -; j_call: TRBJ1-3; cdr3_aa: CASSPNSFGNTIYF; cdr3_nt: TGTGCCAGCAGCCCAAACAGTTTTGGAAACACCATATATTTT
v_call: TRBV11-3; clone_size: few; d_call: -; j_call: TRBJ1-1; cdr3_aa: CASSLGGARVNTEAFF; cdr3_nt: TGTGCCAGCAGCTTAGGAGGTGCCAGGGTCAACACTGAAGCTTTCTTT
v_call: TRBV4-1; clone_size: -; d_call: TRBD1; j_call: TRBJ1-3; cdr3_aa: CASSQVIVRGPGNTIYF; cdr3_nt: TGCGCCAGCAGCCAAGTTATTGTCAGGGGGCCTGGAAACACCATATATTTT
v_call: TRBV5-6; clone_size: -; d_call: -; j_call: TRBJ2-2; cdr3_aa: CASSLVGVAGELFF; cdr3_nt: TGTGCCAGCAGCTTGGTAGGGGTTGCCGGGGAGCTGTTTTTT
v_call: TRBV21-1; clone_size: -; d_call: -; j_call: TRBJ2-5; cdr3_aa: CASSAPEKEGLALRDTQYF; cdr3_nt: TGTGCCAGCAGCGCGCCAGAAAAAGAAGGACTAGCACTAAGAGATACCCAGTACTTC
v_call: TRBV5-6; clone_size: -; d_call: -; j_call: TRBJ1-3; cdr3_aa: CASSLYRISGNTIYF; cdr3_nt: TGTGCCAGCAGCTTGTACAGGATCTCTGGAAACACCATATATTTT
v_call: TRBV11-3; clone_size: -; d_call: TRBD1; j_call: TRBJ2-7; cdr3_aa: CASSTPRDRSYEQYF; cdr3_nt: TGTGCCAGCAGTACCCCCCGGGACAGGTCCTACGAGCAGTACTTC
v_call: TRBV11-2; clone_size: once; d_call: -; j_call: TRBJ1-2; cdr3_aa: CASSSPDTF; cdr3_nt: TGTGCCAGCAGCTCCCCCGACACCTTC
v_call: TRBV11-3; clone_size: -; d_call: TRBD1; j_call: TRBJ2-5; cdr3_aa: CASAVGTGQETQYF; cdr3_nt: TGTGCCAGCGCAGTCGGGACAGGCCAAGAGACCCAGTACTTC
v_call: TRBV6-1; clone_size: -; d_call: -; j_call: TRBJ1-5; cdr3_aa: CASSDGRQGKGSNQPQHF; cdr3_nt: TGTGCCAGCAGTGATGGTCGGCAGGGAAAAGGAAGCAATCAGCCCCAGCATTTT
v_call: TRBV4-2; clone_size: -; d_call: -; j_call: TRBJ1-1; cdr3_aa: CASSQDPGAMNTEAFF; cdr3_nt: TGTGCCAGCAGCCAAGACCCAGGCGCCATGAACACTGAAGCTTTCTTT
v_call: TRBV15; clone_size: -; d_call: -; j_call: TRBJ2-6; cdr3_aa: CATSRDRAGANVLTF; cdr3_nt: TGTGCCACCAGCAGAGACAGGGCTGGGGCCAACGTCCTGACTTTC
v_call: TRBV5-1; clone_size: -; d_call: TRBD1; j_call: TRBJ1-3; cdr3_aa: CASSLTGDTGNTIYF; cdr3_nt: TGCGCCAGCAGCTTGACAGGGGATACTGGAAACACCATATATTTT
v_call: TRBV7-8; clone_size: -; d_call: -; j_call: TRBJ2-1; cdr3_aa: CASSPLQSVGSYNEQFF; cdr3_nt: TGTGCCAGCAGCCCACTACAATCCGTTGGCTCCTACAATGAGCAGTTCTTC
v_call: TRBV28; clone_size: -; d_call: TRBD1; j_call: TRBJ2-1; cdr3_aa: CASSWGGQGTNEQFF; cdr3_nt: TGTGCCAGCAGTTGGGGGGGACAGGGTACCAATGAGCAGTTCTTC
v_call: TRBV28; clone_size: -; d_call: TRBD1; j_call: TRBJ1-1; cdr3_aa: CASSSTGEYLNAFF; cdr3_nt: TGTGCCAGCAGTTCTACAGGGGAATATCTGAACGCTTTCTTT
v_call: TRBV27; clone_size: -; d_call: TRBD1; j_call: TRBJ1-5; cdr3_aa: CASSLNRGASNQPQHF; cdr3_nt: TGTGCCAGCAGTTTAAACAGGGGAGCTAGCAATCAGCCCCAGCATTTT
v_call: TRBV5-1; clone_size: once; d_call: -; j_call: TRBJ1-6; cdr3_aa: CASSFTQGSEPLHF; cdr3_nt: TGCGCCAGCAGCTTCACTCAGGGTTCTGAACCCCTCCACTTT
v_call: TRBV19; clone_size: few; d_call: TRBD1; j_call: TRBJ1-1; cdr3_aa: CASSIWTGLEAFF; cdr3_nt: TGTGCCAGTAGTATTTGGACAGGGCTTGAAGCTTTCTTT
v_call: TRBV2; clone_size: few; d_call: -; j_call: TRBJ1-2; cdr3_aa: CASQKGGQSYGYTF; cdr3_nt: TGTGCCAGCCAGAAGGGGGGGCAGTCCTATGGCTACACCTTC
v_call: TRBV18; clone_size: -; d_call: -; j_call: TRBJ1-1; cdr3_aa: CASSAVVAEAFF; cdr3_nt: TGTGCCAGCTCAGCAGTTGTCGCTGAAGCTTTCTTT
v_call: TRBV4-1; clone_size: -; d_call: -; j_call: TRBJ1-2; cdr3_aa: CASSNPYGYTF; cdr3_nt: TGCGCCAGCAGCAACCCCTACGGCTACACCTTC
v_call: TRBV15; clone_size: -; d_call: -; j_call: TRBJ1-2; cdr3_aa: CATSRDLAGDGGYTF; cdr3_nt: TGTGCCACCAGCAGAGATCTCGCAGGGGATGGTGGCTACACCTTC
v_call: TRBV7-3; clone_size: -; d_call: TRBD2; j_call: TRBJ2-1; cdr3_aa: CASSSGLAVPNEQFF; cdr3_nt: TGTGCCAGCAGCTCCGGACTAGCGGTACCCAATGAGCAGTTCTTC
v_call: TRBV9; clone_size: -; d_call: -; j_call: TRBJ2-1; cdr3_aa: CASSVAGQGWNEQFF; cdr3_nt: TGTGCCAGCAGCGTAGCGGGTCAGGGTTGGAATGAGCAGTTCTTC
v_call: TRBV19; clone_size: -; d_call: TRBD1; j_call: TRBJ1-5; cdr3_aa: CASSRGTGNNQPQHF; cdr3_nt: TGTGCCAGTAGTAGAGGGACAGGGAATAATCAGCCCCAGCATTTT
v_call: TRBV20-1; clone_size: -; d_call: -; j_call: TRBJ1-2; cdr3_aa: CSASGRHAYTF; cdr3_nt: TGCAGTGCTAGTGGTCGACATGCCTACACCTTC
v_call: TRBV7-2; clone_size: few; d_call: -; j_call: TRBJ1-1; cdr3_aa: CASSLGGGTEAFF; cdr3_nt: TGTGCCAGCAGCTTAGGCGGGGGGACTGAAGCTTTCTTT
v_call: TRBV9; clone_size: -; d_call: TRBD1; j_call: TRBJ1-4; cdr3_aa: CASSVGGDSKEKLFF; cdr3_nt: TGTGCCAGCAGCGTAGGAGGGGACAGCAAAGAAAAACTGTTTTTT
v_call: TRBV28; clone_size: -; d_call: -; j_call: TRBJ2-1; cdr3_aa: CASDRSLNNEQFF; cdr3_nt: TGTGCCAGCGACAGGTCCCTTAACAATGAGCAGTTCTTC
v_call: TRBV2; clone_size: -; d_call: TRBD2; j_call: TRBJ2-1; cdr3_aa: CASRALAAIAHEQFF; cdr3_nt: TGTGCCAGCAGAGCACTAGCGGCAATCGCCCATGAGCAGTTCTTC
v_call: TRBV10-3; clone_size: -; d_call: -; j_call: TRBJ2-5; cdr3_aa: CAISFREQETQYF; cdr3_nt: TGTGCCATCAGTTTCCGGGAACAAGAGACCCAGTACTTC
v_call: TRBV6-1; clone_size: -; d_call: -; j_call: TRBJ1-2; cdr3_aa: CASSATGAGSGYTF; cdr3_nt: TGTGCCAGCAGCGCAACTGGTGCGGGCTCTGGCTACACCTTC
v_call: TRBV4-1; clone_size: -; d_call: TRBD1; j_call: TRBJ1-6; cdr3_aa: CASSSWTGKGSPLHF; cdr3_nt: TGCGCCAGCAGTTCCTGGACAGGGAAGGGTTCACCCCTCCACTTT
v_call: TRBV5-1; clone_size: -; d_call: TRBD2; j_call: TRBJ2-2; cdr3_aa: CASSLARTSGSGGELFF; cdr3_nt: TGCGCCAGCAGCTTGGCTCGGACTAGCGGGAGTGGCGGGGAGCTGTTTTTT
v_call: TRBV7-2; clone_size: -; d_call: -; j_call: TRBJ1-1; cdr3_aa: CASSLRGRGLNTEAFF; cdr3_nt: TGTGCCAGCAGCTTACGGGGGAGAGGGTTGAACACTGAAGCTTTCTTT
v_call: TRBV4-1; clone_size: -; d_call: -; j_call: TRBJ1-1; cdr3_aa: CASSQGLGADTEAFF; cdr3_nt: TGCGCCAGCAGCCAAGGCCTGGGGGCGGACACTGAAGCTTTCTTT
v_call: TRBV6-4; clone_size: -; d_call: -; j_call: TRBJ2-3; cdr3_aa: CASSRTGFSTDTQYF; cdr3_nt: TGTGCCAGCAGTAGAACAGGTTTTAGCACAGATACGCAGTATTTT
v_call: TRBV7-2; clone_size: -; d_call: TRBD2; j_call: TRBJ2-2; cdr3_aa: CASRPKTSPGELFF; cdr3_nt: TGTGCCAGCAGGCCTAAGACTAGCCCCGGGGAGCTGTTTTTT
v_call: TRBV11-3; clone_size: -; d_call: -; j_call: TRBJ2-1; cdr3_aa: CASRLRDYNEQFF; cdr3_nt: TGTGCCAGCAGGCTTCGGGACTACAATGAGCAGTTCTTC
v_call: TRBV7-9; clone_size: -; d_call: -; j_call: TRBJ2-6; cdr3_aa: CASTRVASAGANVLTF; cdr3_nt: TGTGCCAGCACCAGAGTAGCGTCGGCTGGGGCCAACGTCCTGACTTTC